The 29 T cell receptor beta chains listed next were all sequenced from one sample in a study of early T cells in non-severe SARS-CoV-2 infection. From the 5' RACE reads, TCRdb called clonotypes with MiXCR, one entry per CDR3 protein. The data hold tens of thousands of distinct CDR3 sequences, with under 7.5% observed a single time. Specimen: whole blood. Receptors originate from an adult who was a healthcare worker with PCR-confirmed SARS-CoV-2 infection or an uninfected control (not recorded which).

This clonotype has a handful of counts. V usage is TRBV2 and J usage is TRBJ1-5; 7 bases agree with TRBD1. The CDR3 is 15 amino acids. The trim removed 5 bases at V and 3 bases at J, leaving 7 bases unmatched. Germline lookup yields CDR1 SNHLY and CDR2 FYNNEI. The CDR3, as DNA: TGTGCCAGCAGTCGAACAGGGGATGACAATCAGCCCCAGCATTTT. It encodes CASSRTGDDNQPQHF.

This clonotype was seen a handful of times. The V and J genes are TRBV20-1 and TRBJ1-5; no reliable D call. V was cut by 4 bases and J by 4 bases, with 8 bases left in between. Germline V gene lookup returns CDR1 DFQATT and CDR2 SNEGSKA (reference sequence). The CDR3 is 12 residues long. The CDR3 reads CSATIGNQPQHF. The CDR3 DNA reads TGCAGTGCTACCATAGGAAATCAGCCCCAGCATTTT.

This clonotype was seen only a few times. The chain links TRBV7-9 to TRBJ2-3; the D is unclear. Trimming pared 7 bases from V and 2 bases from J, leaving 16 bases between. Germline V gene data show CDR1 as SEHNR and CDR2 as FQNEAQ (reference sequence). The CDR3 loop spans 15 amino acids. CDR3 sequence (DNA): TGTGCCAGCACCCAAATGGGAAGCCCCACAGATACGCAGTATTTT. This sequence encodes CASTQMGSPTDTQYF.

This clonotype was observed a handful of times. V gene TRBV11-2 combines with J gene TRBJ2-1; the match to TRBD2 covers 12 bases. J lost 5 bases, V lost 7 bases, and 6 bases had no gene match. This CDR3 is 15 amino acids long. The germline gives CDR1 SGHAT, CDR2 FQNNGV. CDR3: CASNDRTSGNNEQFF. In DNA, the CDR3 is TGTGCCAGCAATGACCGGACTAGCGGGAACAATGAGCAGTTCTTC.

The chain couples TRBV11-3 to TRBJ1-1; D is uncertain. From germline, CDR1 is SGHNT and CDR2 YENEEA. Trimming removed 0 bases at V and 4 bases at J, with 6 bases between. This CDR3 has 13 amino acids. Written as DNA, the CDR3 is TGTGCCAGCAGCTTAGATCTCCGCACTGAAGCTTTCTTT. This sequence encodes CASSLDLRTEAFF.

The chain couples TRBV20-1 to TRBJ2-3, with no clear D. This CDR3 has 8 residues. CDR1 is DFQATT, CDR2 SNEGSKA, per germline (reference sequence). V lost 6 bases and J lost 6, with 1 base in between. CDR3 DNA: TGCAGTGCGGATACGCAGTATTTT. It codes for CSADTQYF.

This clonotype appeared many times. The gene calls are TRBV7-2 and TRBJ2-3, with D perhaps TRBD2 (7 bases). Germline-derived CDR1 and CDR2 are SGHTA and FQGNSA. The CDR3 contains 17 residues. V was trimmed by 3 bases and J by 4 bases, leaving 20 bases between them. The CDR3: CASSLFAPRGGADTQYF. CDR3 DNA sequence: TGTGCCAGCAGCTTGTTCGCCCCGAGAGGGGGGGCAGATACGCAGTATTTT.

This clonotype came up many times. CDR3 sequence: CASGLFQAFLTDTQYF. The CDR3 nucleotides are TGTGCTAGTGGTTTGTTTCAGGCCTTCCTCACAGATACGCAGTATTTT. The J gene is TRBJ2-3, the V gene TRBV12-5; D call uncertain. Looked up from germline, CDR1 is LGHNT and CDR2 is FRNRAP. Trimming cost V 2 bases and J 2 bases, with 14 bases left between them. This CDR3 region has 16 residues.

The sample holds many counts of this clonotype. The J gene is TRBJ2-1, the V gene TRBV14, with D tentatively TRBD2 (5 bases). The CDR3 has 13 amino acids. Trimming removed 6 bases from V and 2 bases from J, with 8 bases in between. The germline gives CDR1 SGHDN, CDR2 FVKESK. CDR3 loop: CASSSGAYNEQFF. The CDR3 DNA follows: TGTGCCAGCAGTTCCGGGGCCTACAATGAGCAGTTCTTC.

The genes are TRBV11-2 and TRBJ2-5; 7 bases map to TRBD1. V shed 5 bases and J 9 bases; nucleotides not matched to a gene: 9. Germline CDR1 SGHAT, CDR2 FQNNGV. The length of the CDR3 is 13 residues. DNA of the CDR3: TGTGCCAGCAGCCTAGGACAGGCGATGGCCCAGTACTTC. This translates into CASSLGQAMAQYF. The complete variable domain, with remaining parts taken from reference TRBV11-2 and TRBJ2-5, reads EAGVAQSPRYKIIEKRQSVAFWCNPISGHATLYWYQQILGQGPKLLIQFQNNGVVDDSQLPKDRFSAERLKGVDSTLKIQPAKLEDSAVYLCASSLGQAMAQYFGPGTRLLVL.

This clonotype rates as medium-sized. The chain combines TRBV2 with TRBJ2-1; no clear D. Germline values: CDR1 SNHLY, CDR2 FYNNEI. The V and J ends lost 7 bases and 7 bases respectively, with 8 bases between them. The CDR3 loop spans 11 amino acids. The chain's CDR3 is CASTRNNEQFF. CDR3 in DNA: TGTGCCAGCACTAGGAATAATGAGCAGTTCTTC.

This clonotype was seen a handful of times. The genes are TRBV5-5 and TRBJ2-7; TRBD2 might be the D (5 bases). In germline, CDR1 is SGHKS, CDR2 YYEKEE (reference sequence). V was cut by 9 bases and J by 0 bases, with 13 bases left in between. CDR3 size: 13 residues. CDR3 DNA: TGTGCCACCTGTCCGGGGAACTCCTACGAGCAGTACTTC. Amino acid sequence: CATCPGNSYEQYF.

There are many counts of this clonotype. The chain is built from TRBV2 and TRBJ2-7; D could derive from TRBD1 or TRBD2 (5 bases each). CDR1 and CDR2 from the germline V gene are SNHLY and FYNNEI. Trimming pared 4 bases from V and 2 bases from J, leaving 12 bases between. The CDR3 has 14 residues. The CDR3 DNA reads TGTGCCAGCAGTGCAGGGACGGAGGCCTACGAGCAGTACTTC. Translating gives CASSAGTEAYEQYF.

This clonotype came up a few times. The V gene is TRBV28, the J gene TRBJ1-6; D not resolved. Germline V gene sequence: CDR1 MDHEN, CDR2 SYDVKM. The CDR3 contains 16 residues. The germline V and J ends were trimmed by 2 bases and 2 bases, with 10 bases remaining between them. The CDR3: CASSLNAVTYNSPLHF. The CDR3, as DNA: TGTGCCAGCAGTTTAAATGCGGTCACCTATAATTCACCCCTCCACTTT. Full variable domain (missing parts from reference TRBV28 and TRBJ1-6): DVKVTQSSRYLVKRTGEKVFLECVQDMDHENMFWYRQDPGLGLRLIYFSYDVKMKEKGDIPEGYSVSREKKERFSLILESASTNQTSMYLCASSLNAVTYNSPLHFGNGTRLTVT.

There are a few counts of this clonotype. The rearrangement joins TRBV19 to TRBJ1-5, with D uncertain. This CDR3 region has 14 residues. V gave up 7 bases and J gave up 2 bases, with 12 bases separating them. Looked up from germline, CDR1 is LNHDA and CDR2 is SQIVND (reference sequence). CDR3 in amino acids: CASTAWAGNQPQHF. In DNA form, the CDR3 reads TGTGCCAGTACCGCCTGGGCAGGCAATCAGCCCCAGCATTTT.

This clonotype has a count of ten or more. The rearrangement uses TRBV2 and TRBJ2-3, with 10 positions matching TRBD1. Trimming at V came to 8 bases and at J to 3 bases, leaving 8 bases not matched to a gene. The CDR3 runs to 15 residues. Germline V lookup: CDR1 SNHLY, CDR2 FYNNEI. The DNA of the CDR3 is TGTGCCAGCGAACGGGACAGGGGAAAAACAGATACGCAGTATTTT. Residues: CASERDRGKTDTQYF.

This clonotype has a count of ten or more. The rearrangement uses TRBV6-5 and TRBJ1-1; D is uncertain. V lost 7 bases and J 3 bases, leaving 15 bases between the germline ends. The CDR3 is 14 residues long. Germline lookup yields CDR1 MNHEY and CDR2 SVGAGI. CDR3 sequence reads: CASKVYHGDTEAFF. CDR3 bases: TGTGCCAGCAAGGTTTATCACGGGGACACTGAAGCTTTCTTT.

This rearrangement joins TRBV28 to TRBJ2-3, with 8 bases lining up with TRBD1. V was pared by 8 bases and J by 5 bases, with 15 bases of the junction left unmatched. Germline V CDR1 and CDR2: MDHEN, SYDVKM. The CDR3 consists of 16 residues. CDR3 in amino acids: CASGVSGQGVLDTQYF. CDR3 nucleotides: TGTGCCAGCGGCGTGTCAGGACAGGGTGTATTAGATACGCAGTATTTT.

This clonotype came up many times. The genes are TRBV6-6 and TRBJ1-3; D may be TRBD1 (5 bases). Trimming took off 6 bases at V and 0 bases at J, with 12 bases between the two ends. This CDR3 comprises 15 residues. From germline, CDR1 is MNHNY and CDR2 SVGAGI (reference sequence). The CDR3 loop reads CASRKAGSSGNTIYF. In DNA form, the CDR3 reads TGTGCCAGCAGGAAAGCAGGGAGCTCTGGAAACACCATATATTTT.

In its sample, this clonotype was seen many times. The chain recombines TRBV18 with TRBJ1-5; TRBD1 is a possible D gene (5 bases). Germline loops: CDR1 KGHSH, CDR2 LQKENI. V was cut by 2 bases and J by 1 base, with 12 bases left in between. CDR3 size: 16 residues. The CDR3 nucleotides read TGTGCCAGCTCACCAGGACACCATCTAAGCAATCAGCCCCAGCATTTT. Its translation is CASSPGHHLSNQPQHF.

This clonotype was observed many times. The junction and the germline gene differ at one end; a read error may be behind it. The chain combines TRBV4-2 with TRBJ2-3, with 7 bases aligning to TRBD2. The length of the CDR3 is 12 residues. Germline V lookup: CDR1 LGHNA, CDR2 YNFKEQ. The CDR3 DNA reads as TGTGCCAGCAGCCAAAAGATAGGACTAGTAGATTTT. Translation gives CASSQKIGLVDF.

This CDR3 is CASRYPGPTTTGELFF. CDR3 DNA sequence: TGTGCCAGCAGATACCCGGGACCAACGACCACCGGGGAGCTGTTTTTT. This sequence joins TRBV11-2 and TRBJ2-2; D may correspond to TRBD1 or TRBD2 (5 bases each). Germline V gene lookup returns CDR1 SGHAT and CDR2 FQNNGV. This CDR3 spans 16 amino acids. V was clipped by 6 bases and J by 4 bases, with 18 bases between them.

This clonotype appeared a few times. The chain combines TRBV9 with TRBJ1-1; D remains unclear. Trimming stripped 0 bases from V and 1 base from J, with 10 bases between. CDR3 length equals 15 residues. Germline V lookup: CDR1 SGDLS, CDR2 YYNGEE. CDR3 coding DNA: TGTGCCAGCAGCGTAGACGGCAGTAGGAACACTGAAGCTTTCTTT. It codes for CASSVDGSRNTEAFF.

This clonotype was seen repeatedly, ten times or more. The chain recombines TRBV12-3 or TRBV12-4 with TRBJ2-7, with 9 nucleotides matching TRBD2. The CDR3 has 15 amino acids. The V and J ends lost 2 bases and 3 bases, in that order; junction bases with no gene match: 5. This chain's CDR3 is CASSLTGTSHYEQYF. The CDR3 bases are TGTGCCAGCAGTTTAACCGGGACTAGCCACTACGAGCAGTACTTC.

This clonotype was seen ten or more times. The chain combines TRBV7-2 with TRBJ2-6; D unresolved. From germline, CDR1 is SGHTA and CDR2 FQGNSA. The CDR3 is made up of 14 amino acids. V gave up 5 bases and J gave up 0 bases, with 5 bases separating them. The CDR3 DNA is TGTGCCAGCAGCCGCTCCTCTGGGGCCAACGTCCTGACTTTC. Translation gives CASSRSSGANVLTF.

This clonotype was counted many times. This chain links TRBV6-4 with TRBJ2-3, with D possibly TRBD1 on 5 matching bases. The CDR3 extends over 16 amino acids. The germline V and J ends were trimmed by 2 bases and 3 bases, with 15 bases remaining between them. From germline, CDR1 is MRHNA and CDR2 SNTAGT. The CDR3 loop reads CASSDQYSDSTDTQYF. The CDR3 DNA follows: TGTGCCAGCAGTGACCAGTACTCCGACAGTACAGATACGCAGTATTTT.

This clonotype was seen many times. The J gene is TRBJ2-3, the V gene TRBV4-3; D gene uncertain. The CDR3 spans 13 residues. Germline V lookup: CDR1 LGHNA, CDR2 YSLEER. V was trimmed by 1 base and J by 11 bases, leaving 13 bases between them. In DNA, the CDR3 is TGCGCCAGCAGCCAAGGGCGGTTTAACCTGCAGTATTTT. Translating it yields CASSQGRFNLQYF.

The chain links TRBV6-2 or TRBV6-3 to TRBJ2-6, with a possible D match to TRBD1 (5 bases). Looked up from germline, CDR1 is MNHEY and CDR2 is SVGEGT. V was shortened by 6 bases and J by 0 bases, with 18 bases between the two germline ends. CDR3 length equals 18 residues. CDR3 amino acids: CASRYHNGQRSGANVLTF. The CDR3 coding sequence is TGTGCCAGCAGATACCATAATGGACAACGCTCTGGGGCCAACGTCCTGACTTTC.

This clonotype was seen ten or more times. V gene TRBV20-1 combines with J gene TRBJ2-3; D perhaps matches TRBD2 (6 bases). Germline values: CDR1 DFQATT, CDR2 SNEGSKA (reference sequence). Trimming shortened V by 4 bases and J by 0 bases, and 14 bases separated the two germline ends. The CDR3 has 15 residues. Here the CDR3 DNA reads TGCAGTGCTATTGGCCCGCGGGGAAGCACAGATACGCAGTATTTT. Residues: CSAIGPRGSTDTQYF.